One sample yielded the 21 T cell receptor beta chains listed below, sequenced in a study of T-cell reconstitution after alpha-beta-depleted transplantation in children. Preparation of the TCRbeta library used unique molecular identifiers. Each CDR3 protein gets one entry after TCRdb re-called the PCR reads with MiXCR. Altogether 200,000 to 250,000 distinct CDR3 sequences are present, 8% to 10% being singletons, with the ten largest covering about 6%. Source: PBMCs from the stem cell graft donor, taken from the stem cell graft. These receptor sequences come from a human donor who donated a stem cell graft to a child with acute lymphoblastic leukemia.

In its sample, this clonotype was seen many times. This rearrangement joins TRBV29-1 to TRBJ2-4; no clear D. V lost 5 bases and J lost 0, with 11 bases in between. The CDR3 has 14 amino acids. Per germline, CDR1 SQVTM and CDR2 ANQGSEA. The CDR3 DNA reads TGCAGCGTTCGGCAGGCCCTAGCCAAAAACATTCAGTACTTC. It encodes CSVRQALAKNIQYF.

A remark on this clonotype: This clone may be a read error of a much larger clone one base away. The chain combines TRBV12-3 or TRBV12-4 with TRBJ1-1; 9 bases match TRBD1. The CDR3 totals 15 residues. The CDR3 coding sequence is TGTGCCAGCAGTTTAAGGGGGACAGGGCGTGCTGAAGTTTTCTTT. It specifies CASSLRGTGRAEVFF.

This clonotype was counted a few times. The CDR3 coding sequence is TGCGCCAGCAGCTTGGTGGCCGGTCGCTCCTACAATGAGCAGTTCTTC. This gives the protein CASSLVAGRSYNEQFF. This sequence joins TRBV5-1 and TRBJ2-1, with D uncertain. Germline V lookup: CDR1 SGHRS, CDR2 YFSETQ. This CDR3 contains 16 residues. Trimming stripped 0 bases from V and 0 bases from J, with 10 bases between.

The chain carries TRBV12-3 or TRBV12-4 and TRBJ1-2; a weak D match, TRBD1 (6 bases). Trimming took off 4 bases at V and 2 bases at J, with 14 bases between the two ends. This CDR3 comprises 15 residues. The CDR3 here is CASSSGARGNYGYTF. The CDR3 nucleotides read TGTGCCAGCAGTTCTGGGGCCAGGGGCAACTATGGCTACACCTTC.

This clonotype has only a few counts. V is TRBV5-1 and J is TRBJ1-2; 8 bases agree with TRBD1. The length of the CDR3 is 14 residues. The V segment lost 0 bases and the J segment 8 bases; nucleotides outside the gene matches: 6. CDR1 is SGHRS and CDR2 is YFSETQ in the germline V gene. The CDR3 is CASSLGQGIGGYTF. In DNA form, the CDR3 reads TGCGCCAGCAGCTTGGGACAGGGGATTGGCGGCTACACCTTC.

This clonotype appeared many times. This chain joins TRBV7-9 and TRBJ1-2; TRBD1 matches at 10 bases. Germline CDR1 is SEHNR and CDR2 is FQNEAQ (reference sequence). The length of the CDR3 is 13 residues. J lost 5 bases, V lost 4 bases, and 1 base had no gene match. CDR3 DNA: TGTGCCAGCAGCTCGGGACAGGGGTATGGCTACACCTTC. It specifies CASSSGQGYGYTF.

The chain employs TRBV5-5 and TRBJ1-2; D is unresolved. This CDR3 has 11 residues. Trimming took off 3 bases at V and 8 bases at J, with 8 bases between the two ends. Germline V lookup: CDR1 SGHKS, CDR2 YYEKEE (reference sequence). CDR3 nucleotides: TGTGCCAGCAGCTCGTTTGTAGGCTACACCTTC. It is translated as CASSSFVGYTF.

The gene calls are TRBV13 and TRBJ2-5; D not certain. The ends were cut back, 5 bases at V and 2 bases at J, with 12 bases in the middle. The CDR3 contains 14 residues. The germline V gene has CDR1 PRHDT and CDR2 FYEKMQ (reference sequence). CDR3 loop: CASSLRLGQETQYF. CDR3 nucleotide sequence: TGTGCCAGCAGCCTCCGACTGGGACAAGAGACCCAGTACTTC.

The chain couples TRBV5-1 to TRBJ2-7, with D uncertain. Germline V lookup: CDR1 SGHRS, CDR2 YFSETQ. This CDR3 has 13 residues. Trimming shortened V by 0 bases and J by 2 bases, and 6 bases separated the two germline ends. The CDR3 DNA reads as TGCGCCAGCAGCTTGGCTAACCCCTACGAGCAGTACTTC. Its protein product is CASSLANPYEQYF.

The chain carries TRBV12-3 or TRBV12-4 and TRBJ2-7; tentatively, D is TRBD1 or TRBD2 (7 bases each). The CDR3 is 17 amino acids. The V gene lost 1 base and the J gene lost 0 bases, with 16 bases spanning the gap. The CDR3 DNA reads TGTGCCAGCAGTTTAGGGGGGAGGGGGCGAATCTCCTACGAGCAGTACTTC. The encoded protein is CASSLGGRGRISYEQYF.

The V call is TRBV10-3, the J call TRBJ1-1; D not certain. The CDR3 contains 14 residues. Germline CDR1 is ENHRY and CDR2 is SYGVKD. V was clipped by 7 bases and J by 3 bases, with 15 bases between them. For the CDR3, the DNA is TGTGCCATCATAGTCTCCCTAACGGACACTGAAGCTTTCTTT. Its protein product is CAIIVSLTDTEAFF.

The genes are TRBV2 and TRBJ2-2; 7 bases are shared with TRBD1. Germline values: CDR1 SNHLY, CDR2 FYNNEI. The CDR3 runs to 15 residues. V dropped 4 bases and J dropped 2; count of bases not matched to a gene: 4. The CDR3 DNA reads TGTGCCAGCAGTGGGGACAGCTACAACACCGGGGAGCTGTTTTTT. This codes for CASSGDSYNTGELFF.

This clonotype was seen many times. J is TRBJ2-7 and V is TRBV5-1; D unresolved. Trimming shortened V by 0 bases and J by 1 base, and 8 bases separated the two germline ends. The CDR3 is made up of 14 amino acids. From germline, CDR1 is SGHRS and CDR2 YFSETQ. CDR3 DNA sequence: TGCGCCAGCAGCTTGGACCCTACATCCTACGAGCAGTACTTC. This sequence encodes CASSLDPTSYEQYF.

This clonotype was detected ten times or more. CDR3 bases: TGTGCCAGCAGTTTAGCGGGCGAGCAGTACTTC. Protein product: CASSLAGEQYF. The genes are TRBV12-3 or TRBV12-4 and TRBJ2-7; no reliable D call. The V end lost 0 bases, the J end lost 6 bases, and 3 bases lay between the germline ends. This CDR3 is 11 amino acids long.

The sample holds a few counts of this clonotype. CDR3 in DNA: TGTGCCAGCAGTTTACAGGGAGGCATTCAGTACTTC. This sequence encodes CASSLQGGIQYF. The chain has TRBV12-3 or TRBV12-4 and TRBJ2-4; maybe TRBD2 (6 bases). The CDR3 is 12 residues long. V was cut by 2 bases and J by 9 bases, with 8 bases left in between.

The rearrangement uses TRBV29-1 and TRBJ2-5, with 8 bases lining up with TRBD1. V was clipped by 7 bases and J by 5 bases; unmatched bases: 9. Germline V gene lookup returns CDR1 SQVTM and CDR2 ANQGSEA. The CDR3 is 13 residues long. This CDR3 is CSADRGEGETQYF. The CDR3 DNA reads as TGCAGCGCCGACAGGGGCGAGGGGGAGACCCAGTACTTC. Drawing the rest from reference TRBV29-1 and TRBJ2-5, the complete variable domain is SAVISQKPSRDICQRGTSLTIQCQVDSQVTMMFWYRQQPGQSLTLIATANQGSEATYESGFVIDKFPISRPNLTFSTLTVSNMSPEDSSIYLCSADRGEGETQYFGPGTRLLVL.

This chain connects TRBV10-3 to TRBJ2-1; 7 bases are a match to TRBD2. Germline V gene lookup returns CDR1 ENHRY and CDR2 SYGVKD. Trimming removed 3 bases from V and 3 bases from J; junction bases left unmatched: 5. The CDR3 covers 15 residues. This CDR3 reads CAISEREGNYNEQFF. CDR3 DNA: TGTGCCATCAGTGAAAGGGAGGGGAACTACAATGAGCAGTTCTTC.

The CDR3 loop reads CSAGRDRGSGNTIYF. In nucleotides, the CDR3 is TGCAGTGCAGGACGGGACAGGGGTTCTGGAAACACCATATATTTT. The V and J genes are TRBV20-1 and TRBJ1-3; 10 nucleotides agree with TRBD1. This CDR3 has 15 residues. The germline CDR1 and CDR2 sequences are DFQATT and SNEGSKA (reference sequence). Trimming took 6 bases from V and 1 from J; bases not matched to a gene: 6.

The V and J genes are TRBV7-9 and TRBJ2-1, with a possible D match to TRBD2 (5 bases). CDR3 length: 14 amino acids. Germline V gene data show CDR1 as SEHNR and CDR2 as FQNEAQ (reference sequence). With 2 bases removed from V and 5 bases from J, the gap between germline ends came to 10 bases. This CDR3 reads CASSLTGKDNEQFF. In DNA, the CDR3 is TGTGCCAGCAGCTTAACCGGGAAGGACAATGAGCAGTTCTTC.

In nucleotides, the CDR3 is TGTGCCAGTAGTCCTGGGGGGATCTCGACAGGGGGGAACTATGGCTACACCTTC. Its protein is CASSPGGISTGGNYGYTF. This sequence joins TRBV19 and TRBJ1-2; 9 nucleotides agree with TRBD1. The germline V gene encodes CDR1 LNHDA and CDR2 SQIVND (reference sequence). Trimming took 5 bases from V and 2 from J; bases not matched to a gene: 15. This CDR3 has 18 residues.

This sequence joins TRBV4-1 and TRBJ2-7; 7 positions agree with TRBD1. V shed 4 bases and J 3 bases; nucleotides not matched to a gene: 6. The length of the CDR3 is 14 residues. The germline V gene has CDR1 MGHRA and CDR2 YSYEKL. The CDR3 here is CASSLRQGNYEQYF. The CDR3 coding sequence is TGCGCCAGCAGCCTCAGACAGGGTAACTACGAGCAGTACTTC.